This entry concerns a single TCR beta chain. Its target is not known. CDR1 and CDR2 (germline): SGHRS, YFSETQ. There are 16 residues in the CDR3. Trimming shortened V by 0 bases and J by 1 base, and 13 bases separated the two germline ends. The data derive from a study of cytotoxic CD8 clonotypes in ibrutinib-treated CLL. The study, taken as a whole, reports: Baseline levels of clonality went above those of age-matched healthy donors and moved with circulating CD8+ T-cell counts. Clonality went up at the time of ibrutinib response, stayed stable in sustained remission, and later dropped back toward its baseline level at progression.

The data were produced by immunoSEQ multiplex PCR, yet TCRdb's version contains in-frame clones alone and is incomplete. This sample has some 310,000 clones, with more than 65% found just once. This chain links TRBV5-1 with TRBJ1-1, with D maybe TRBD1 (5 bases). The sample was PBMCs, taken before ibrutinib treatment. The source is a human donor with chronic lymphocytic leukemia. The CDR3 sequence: CASSLGPTDRNTEAFF. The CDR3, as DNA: TGCGCCAGCAGCTTGGGGCCGACCGACAGGAACACTGAAGCTTTCTTT.